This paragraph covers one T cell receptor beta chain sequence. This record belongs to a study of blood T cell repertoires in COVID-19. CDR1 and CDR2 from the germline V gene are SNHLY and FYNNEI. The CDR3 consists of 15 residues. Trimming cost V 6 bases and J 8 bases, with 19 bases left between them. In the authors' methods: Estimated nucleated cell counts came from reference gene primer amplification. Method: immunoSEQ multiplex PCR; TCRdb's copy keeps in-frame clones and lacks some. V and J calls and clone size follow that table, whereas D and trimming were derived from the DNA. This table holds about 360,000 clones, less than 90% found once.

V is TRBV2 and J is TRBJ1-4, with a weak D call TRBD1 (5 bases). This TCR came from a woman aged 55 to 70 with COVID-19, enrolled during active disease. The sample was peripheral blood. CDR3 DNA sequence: TGTGCCAGCAGCCCTAATCAGGGATTCCGAGAAAAACTGTTTTTT. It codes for CASSPNQGFREKLFF.